This T cell receptor beta chain was captured by sequencing in a study of CD8 T cells in ankylosing spondylitis. General study points: Within ankylosing spondylitis blood, a TCR beta motif made up of several highly homologous variants appeared to be characteristic. Disease-linked clones, CD8+, were relatively rare in peripheral blood. Some of the motif variants had earlier been found in reactive arthritis patients' fluid and blood. Disease-associated clones were reportedly significantly overrepresented in matched ankylosing spondylitis synovial fluid.

Germline V gene sequence: CDR1 LGHNA, CDR2 YNFKEQ. CDR3 length: 16 residues. With 0 bases clipped from V and 5 bases from J, the junction kept 5 bases outside the gene matches. TCRdb processed the 5' RACE reads anew with MiXCR; each CDR3 protein has one entry. The sample lists fewer than 750,000 distinct CDR3 sequences; around 20% were seen once. This clonotype was seen repeatedly, ten times or more. Antigen unknown. The sequence was collected from a male donor with ankylosing spondylitis. Sequenced material: blood, either unsorted or a sorted T cell fraction (not recorded which). The chain has TRBV4-2 and TRBJ2-2; 8 bases line up with TRBD2. CDR3 bases: TGTGCCAGCAGCCAAGAAGGAACGGGGGGGACCGGGGAGCTGTTTTTT. Its protein product is CASSQEGTGGTGELFF.